The present T cell receptor beta chain was sequenced within a study of T cell changes during pregnancy in multiple sclerosis. CDR1 is LNHDA and CDR2 is SQIVND in the germline V gene (reference sequence). The J segment lost 5 bases and the V segment lost 7 bases, leaving 12 bases of the junction unmatched. The CDR3 covers 15 residues. The method was immunoSEQ multiplex PCR; TCRdb's version includes in-frame clones alone and lacks a portion of them. Of about 70,000 clones in the sample, about nine tenths are singletons; the top ten hold about 0.3%. The clonotype was recovered from a female donor with multiple sclerosis, enrolled in a pregnancy study. The V call is TRBV19, the J call TRBJ1-2, with 8 bases that match TRBD1. Source: CD4+ T cells from peripheral blood mononuclear cells, taken after pregnancy. CDR3 nucleotides: TGTGCCAGTACCTCTACCGGGACAGGAGGGTATGGCTACACCTTC. Translation: CASTSTGTGGYGYTF.